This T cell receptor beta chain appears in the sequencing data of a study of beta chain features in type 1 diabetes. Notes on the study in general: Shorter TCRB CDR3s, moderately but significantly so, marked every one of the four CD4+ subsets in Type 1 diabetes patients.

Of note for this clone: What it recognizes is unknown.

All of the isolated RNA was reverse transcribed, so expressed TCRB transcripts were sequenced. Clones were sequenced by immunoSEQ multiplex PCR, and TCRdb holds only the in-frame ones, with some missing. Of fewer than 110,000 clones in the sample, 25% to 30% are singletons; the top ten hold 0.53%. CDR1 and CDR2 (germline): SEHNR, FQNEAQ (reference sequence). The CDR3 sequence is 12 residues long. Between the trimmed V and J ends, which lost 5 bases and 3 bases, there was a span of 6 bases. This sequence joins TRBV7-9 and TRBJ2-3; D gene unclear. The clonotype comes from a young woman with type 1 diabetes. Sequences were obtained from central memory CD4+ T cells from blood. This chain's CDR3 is CASSPSTDTQYF. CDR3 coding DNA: TGTGCCAGCAGCCCTAGTACAGATACGCAGTATTTT.